The source of this T cell receptor beta chain is a study of T cells in Graves' hyperthyroidism and ophthalmopathy. Study at large: Pretreatment peripheral blood was obtained at initial diagnosis. General study findings and limits: Researchers found most expanded thyroid clonotypes above 0.001 in blood as well. The model anticipated ophthalmopathy a median about 7.1 months pre-onset.

Among ophthalmopathy patients, the Clinical Activity Score reached at least 3, the NOSPECS grade reached at least 4, and duration remained under 3 months. The table lists this clonotype with a count of one. Its specificity is unknown. CDR1 is DFQATT, CDR2 SNEGSKA, per germline (reference sequence). The junction had 0 bases not matched to a gene; V was cut back by 1 base and J by 3 bases. The CDR3 runs 13 residues. TCR beta CDR3 regions were amplified from RNA transcripts. In the first-round RT-PCR of the TCR CDR3, the HTBI primer set was used. Using its own MiXCR run on the multiplex PCR reads, TCRdb lists one record per CDR3 protein. The table includes about 330,000 distinct CDR3 sequences, roughly an eighth detected once.

The clonotype was recovered from a middle-aged woman with Graves' ophthalmopathy. Sequences were obtained from blood. The chain links TRBV20-1 to TRBJ2-1; TRBD2 agrees at 7 bases. The CDR3 spells CSARGGGYNEQFF. DNA of the CDR3: TGCAGTGCTAGAGGGGGGGGCTACAATGAGCAGTTCTTC.